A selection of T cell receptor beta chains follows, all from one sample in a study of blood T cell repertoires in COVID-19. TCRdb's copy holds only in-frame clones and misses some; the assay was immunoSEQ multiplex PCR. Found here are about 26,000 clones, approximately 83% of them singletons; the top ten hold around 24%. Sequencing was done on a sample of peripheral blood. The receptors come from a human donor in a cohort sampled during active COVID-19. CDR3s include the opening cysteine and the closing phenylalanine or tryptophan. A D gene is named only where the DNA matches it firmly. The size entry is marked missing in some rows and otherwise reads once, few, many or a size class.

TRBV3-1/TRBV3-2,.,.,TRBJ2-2,TGTGCCAGCAGCCAACAAGGGGAGCTGTTTTTT,CASSQQGELFF
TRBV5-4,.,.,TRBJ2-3,TGTGCCAGCAGCTTTTACCACTCCACAGATACGCAGTATTTT,CASSFYHSTDTQYF
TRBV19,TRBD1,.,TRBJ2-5,TGTGCCAGTAGTTCCCGTCCCCGGGGGACAGGGGGCCACTGGGGCCAAGAGACCCAGTACTTC,CASSSRPRGTGGHWGQETQYF
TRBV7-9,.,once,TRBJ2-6,TGTGCCAGCAGCGCCTATTTGATCTCTGGGGCCAACGTCCTGACTTTC,CASSAYLISGANVLTF
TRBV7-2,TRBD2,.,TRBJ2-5,TGTGCCAGCAGCTCCGGGACTAGCGGCCAAGAGACCCAGTACTTC,CASSSGTSGQETQYF
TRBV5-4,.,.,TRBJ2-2,TGTGCCAGCAGCTTGGTCGTCAGGGCGAACACCGGGGAGCTGTTTTTT,CASSLVVRANTGELFF
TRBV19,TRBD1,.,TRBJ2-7,TGTGCCAGTAGTATAGCCGGACAGGGTGCCTACGAGCAGTACTTC,CASSIAGQGAYEQYF
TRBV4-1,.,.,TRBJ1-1,TGCGCCAGCAGCCAGGGGACACCTCTCACCGAAGCTTTCTTT,CASSQGTPLTEAFF
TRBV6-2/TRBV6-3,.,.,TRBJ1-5,TGTGCCAGCAGTTACCGACGGACAGCTAACAATCAGCCCCAGCATTTT,CASSYRRTANNQPQHF
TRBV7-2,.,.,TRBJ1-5,TGTGCCAGCAGCCCAGGGCCCAACAATCAGCCCCAGCATTTT,CASSPGPNNQPQHF
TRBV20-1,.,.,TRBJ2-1,TGCAGTGCTAGTCGATCTGACAGTAGAAGTTACAATGAGCAGTTCTTC,CSASRSDSRSYNEQFF
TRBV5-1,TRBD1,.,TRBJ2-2,TGCGCCAGCAGCCTAGGGACAGGGGGGAACACCGGGGAGCTGTTTTTT,CASSLGTGGNTGELFF
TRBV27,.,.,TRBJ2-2,TGTGCCAGCAGTTTATCTCTGGGGGGCACCGGGGAGCTGTTTTTT,CASSLSLGGTGELFF
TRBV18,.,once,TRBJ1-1,TGTGCCAGCTCACCCTTGGCCGTACTGAACACTGAAGCTTTCTTT,CASSPLAVLNTEAFF
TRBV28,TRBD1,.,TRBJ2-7,TGTGCCAGCAGTTCCCCCGGACAGGGGGCAGGGGAGCAGTACTTC,CASSSPGQGAGEQYF
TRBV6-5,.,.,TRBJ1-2,TGTGCCAGCAGTTACTCATTTGGCAGGGCAGGATATGGCTACACCTTC,CASSYSFGRAGYGYTF
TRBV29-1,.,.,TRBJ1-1,TGCAGCGTGGAGAAGGGACAGAACACTGAAGCTTTCTTT,CSVEKGQNTEAFF
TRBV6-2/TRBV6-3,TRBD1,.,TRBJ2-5,TGTGCCAGCAGTTACAGGGGGCGAAGGGAGACCCAGTACTTC,CASSYRGRRETQYF
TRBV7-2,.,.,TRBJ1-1,TGTGCCAGCAGCTTATATGTGGGGACAACCCGGGGCACTGAAGCTTTCTTT,CASSLYVGTTRGTEAFF
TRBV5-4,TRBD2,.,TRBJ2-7,TGTGCCAGCAGCTTGGCCGGCGGGGGCTCCTACGAGCAGTACTTC,CASSLAGGGSYEQYF
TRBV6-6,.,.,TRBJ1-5,TGTGCCAGCAGTTACGGGGCAGGGTTTGGCAATCAGCCCCAGCATTTT,CASSYGAGFGNQPQHF
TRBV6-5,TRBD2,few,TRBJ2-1,TGTGCCAGCAGCTCGGGACTAGCGGGAAACCAGGAGCAGTTCTTC,CASSSGLAGNQEQFF
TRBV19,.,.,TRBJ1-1,TGTGCCAGTAGTATCGGTCGGGATCTGAACACTGAAGCTTTCTTT,CASSIGRDLNTEAFF
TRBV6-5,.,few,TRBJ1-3,TGTGCCAGCAGTTACTCGAGCTCTGGAAACACCATATATTTT,CASSYSSSGNTIYF
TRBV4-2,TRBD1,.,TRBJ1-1,TGTGCCAGCTCCCTGGCCCTCCCGGGACAGGGGCGCAACCTAGCAGGCACTGAAGCTTTCTTT,CASSLALPGQGRNLAGTEAFF
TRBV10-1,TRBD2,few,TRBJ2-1,TGCGCCAGCCAGTTGTATTCGAGTAGCGGGAGGGGCCTCTCCTACAATGAGCAGTTCTTC,CASQLYSSSGRGLSYNEQFF
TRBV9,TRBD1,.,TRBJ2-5,TGTGCCAGCAGCGTAGGTTACGCCGGGACAGGGGCCGCAGGGCCCCAGTACTTC,CASSVGYAGTGAAGPQYF
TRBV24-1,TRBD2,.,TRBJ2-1,TGTGCCACCGGGATAGCGGGAGCCCTCAATGAGCAGTTCTTC,CATGIAGALNEQFF
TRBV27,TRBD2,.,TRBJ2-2,TGTGCCAGCAGTTTATCTCAAATAGCGGGAGAGATCACCGGGGAGCTGTTTTTT,CASSLSQIAGEITGELFF
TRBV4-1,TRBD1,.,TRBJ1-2,TGCGCCAGCAGCCAAGGACAGGGCTCGAACTATGGCTACACCTTC,CASSQGQGSNYGYTF
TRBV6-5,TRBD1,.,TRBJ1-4,TGTGCCAGCAGGCCCAGACAGGGAGGACTGTTTTTT,CASRPRQGGLFF
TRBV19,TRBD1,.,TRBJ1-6,TGTGCCAGTAGTCCGGACAGGGGTAATTCACCCCTCCACTTT,CASSPDRGNSPLHF
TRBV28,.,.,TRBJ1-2,TGTGCCAGCCAGGGTGGAATCTTC,CASQGGIF
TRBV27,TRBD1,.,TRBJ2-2,TGTGCCAGCAGTCAACAGGGGGGTTGGACCGGGGAGCTGTTTTTT,CASSQQGGWTGELFF
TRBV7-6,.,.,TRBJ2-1,TGTGCCAGCAGCTTAGGGGGGCGGCAGGCTGTAGGGCAGTTCTTC,CASSLGGRQAVGQFF
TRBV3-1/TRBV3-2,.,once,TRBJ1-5,TGTGCCAGCAGCCAAGATCTAAATCAGCCCCAGCATTTT,CASSQDLNQPQHF
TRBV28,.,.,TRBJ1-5,TGTGCCAGCAGCACACAGGGTCTAGGGCAGCCCCAGCATTTT,CASSTQGLGQPQHF
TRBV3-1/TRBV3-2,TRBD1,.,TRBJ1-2,TGTGCCAGCAGCCCGACAGGGGACTATGGCTACACCTTC,CASSPTGDYGYTF
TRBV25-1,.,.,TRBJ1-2,TGTGCCAGCAGTCCAGCGGGTTTCTATGGCTACACCTTC,CASSPAGFYGYTF
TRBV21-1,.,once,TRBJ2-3,TGTGCCAGCAGCAACTTCCTAGCGGGAGGGTTCACAGATACGCAGTATTTT,CASSNFLAGGFTDTQYF
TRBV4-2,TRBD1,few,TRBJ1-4,TGTGCCAGCAGCCAGTGGGGACAGAGTAATGAAAAACTGTTTTTT,CASSQWGQSNEKLFF
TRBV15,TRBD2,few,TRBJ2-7,TGTGCCACCAGCAGAGACACGGGACTAGCCAACTACGAGCAGTACTTC,CATSRDTGLANYEQYF